The subject of this entry is one T cell receptor (beta chain). This same CDR3 is encoded by further DNA sequences in the sample. As handled by the study authors: Amplification with reference gene primers provided the estimates of nucleated cell counts. Assay used: immunoSEQ multiplex PCR; TCRdb lists only in-frame clones, some missing. V, J and clone size are those of that table, while D and trimming were read from the DNA. The sample holds some 280,000 clones; about 89% are singletons and the top ten take around 13%. The source of the sample is a study of blood T cell repertoires in COVID-19. Background on the study: The study drew acute and convalescent COVID-19 samples from the United States, Italy and Spain. PBMCs, B-cell-depleted T cells, or T cells were the source of the cDNA or gDNA that made up the material.

CDR3 length equals 13 residues. Germline CDR1 and CDR2: SGHNT and YENEEA. V gave up 5 bases and J gave up 0 bases, with 5 bases separating them. This TCR was recovered from an older woman with acute or convalescent COVID-19. The chain links TRBV11-3 to TRBJ1-3, with D unresolved. Sequenced input: peripheral blood. Here the CDR3 reads CASSRGSGNTIYF. Here the CDR3 DNA reads TGTGCCAGCAGCCGGGGCTCTGGAAACACCATATATTTT.